The present T cell receptor (beta chain) was sequenced within a study of T cell responses to AZD1222 COVID-19 vaccine. A remark on this clone: Its antigen is unidentified.

Trimming stripped 6 bases from V and 0 bases from J, with 11 bases between. Per germline, CDR1 MNHEY and CDR2 SMNVEV (reference sequence). This CDR3 spans 14 amino acids. Using immunoSEQ multiplex PCR, the repertoire was profiled, and TCRdb retains in-frame clones only, with some absent. The repertoire holds about 190,000 clones, with about 92% as singletons. Study-wide results and limits: Of spike-specific TCRs, nearly half reportedly target regions left unmutated in variants.

The chain joins TRBV27 to TRBJ1-1; D is possibly TRBD1 (6 bases). The clonotype was recovered from an adult in good health. The sample here was peripheral blood, taken on day 0 of AZD1222 vaccination. The CDR3: CASREQGMNTEAFF. In DNA, the CDR3 is TGTGCCAGCAGAGAACAGGGAATGAACACTGAAGCTTTCTTT.